The rows below give T cell receptor beta chains drawn from one sample of a study of cytomegalovirus exposure and HLA in healthy donors. Sequenced by immunoSEQ multiplex PCR; TCRdb stores in-frame clones only, minus some. The table lists 130,000 to 150,000 clones, about 86% of them singletons. The sequencing input was PBMCs. These receptors all come from a man in his forties in good health and CMV-seropositive. CDR3s include the opening cysteine and the closing phenylalanine or tryptophan. A D gene is named only where the DNA matches it firmly. Size tells how often a clone was seen (once, few, many) or the class of an expanded clone, and some rows leave it out.

DNA: TGTGCCAGCAGCCTTTTCGGAGAAAACTCCTACAATGAGCAGTTCTTC
CDR3: CASSLFGENSYNEQFF
D: NA
V: TRBV4-2
J: TRBJ2-1
length: 16
size: NA

DNA: TGTGCCAGTAGCACCGTTGGGCTTCCTAACTATGGCTACACCTTC
CDR3: CASSTVGLPNYGYTF
D: NA
V: TRBV19
J: TRBJ1-2
length: 15
size: NA

DNA: TGTGCCAGCAGTGAAGCTGGACTAGCGGATGAGACCCAGTACTTC
CDR3: CASSEAGLADETQYF
D: TRBD2
V: TRBV6-1
J: TRBJ2-5
length: 15
size: NA

DNA: TGTGCCAGCAGCTCTATCGTGGGGACTGAAGTGTATGGCTACACCTTC
CDR3: CASSSIVGTEVYGYTF
D: NA
V: TRBV5-6
J: TRBJ1-2
length: 16
size: NA

DNA: TGTGCCAGCAGCTTAACGAGGAGGCGGGGGCCCGACTCTGGAAACACCATATATTTT
CDR3: CASSLTRRRGPDSGNTIYF
D: NA
V: TRBV7-3
J: TRBJ1-3
length: 19
size: NA

DNA: TGTGCCAGCAGCCAAGGCGGGGGGGGACTAAGGAACTATGGCTACACCTTC
CDR3: CASSQGGGGLRNYGYTF
D: NA
V: TRBV4-2
J: TRBJ1-2
length: 17
size: once

DNA: TGCGCCAGCAGCCAAAACAGGGGGGCTATTCAGCCCCAGCATTTT
CDR3: CASSQNRGAIQPQHF
D: TRBD1
V: TRBV4-1
J: TRBJ1-5
length: 15
size: NA

DNA: TGTGCCAGCACCGCACGGGGAGGGCGGGACGAGCAGTACTTC
CDR3: CASTARGGRDEQYF
D: TRBD2
V: TRBV11-3
J: TRBJ2-7
length: 14
size: NA

DNA: TGTGCCAGCAGTTATCGGGAAAGCTCCTACGAGCAGTACTTC
CDR3: CASSYRESSYEQYF
D: NA
V: TRBV6-6
J: TRBJ2-7
length: 14
size: NA

DNA: TGTGCCAGCAGTTCCCGTTGGACAGGGGGCTATGGCTACACCTTC
CDR3: CASSSRWTGGYGYTF
D: TRBD1
V: TRBV6-5
J: TRBJ1-2
length: 15
size: once

DNA: TGTGCCAGCAGCTTATTGACAGAAAACTATGGCTACACCTTC
CDR3: CASSLLTENYGYTF
D: NA
V: TRBV7-8
J: TRBJ1-2
length: 14
size: NA

DNA: TGTGCCAGCAGTTACCGAATAGCGGGAGTGTACGAGCAGTACTTC
CDR3: CASSYRIAGVYEQYF
D: TRBD2
V: TRBV6-6
J: TRBJ2-7
length: 15
size: few

DNA: TGTGCCAGTAGAGGACAGGTTTATGGCTACACCTTC
CDR3: CASRGQVYGYTF
D: TRBD1
V: TRBV19
J: TRBJ1-2
length: 12
size: NA

DNA: TGTGCCAGCAGCCTAGAACCAGGGGAGACCCAGTACTTC
CDR3: CASSLEPGETQYF
D: NA
V: TRBV2
J: TRBJ2-5
length: 13
size: few

DNA: TGTGCCAGCAGTAGGACAGGGAGTCGGGACACCATATATTTT
CDR3: CASSRTGSRDTIYF
D: TRBD1
V: TRBV27
J: TRBJ1-3
length: 14
size: NA

DNA: TGTGCCAGCAGGGAAGGGCAGGGTACAAACACCATATATTTT
CDR3: CASREGQGTNTIYF
D: NA
V: TRBV2
J: TRBJ1-3
length: 14
size: NA

DNA: TGTGCCAGCCAGGGGATCGGGGGGAGCACTGAAGCTTTCTTT
CDR3: CASQGIGGSTEAFF
D: NA
V: TRBV6-1
J: TRBJ1-1
length: 14
size: NA

DNA: TGTGCCAGCAGTGAACCCGGGAGAACCAACGAGCAGTACTTC
CDR3: CASSEPGRTNEQYF
D: NA
V: TRBV6-1
J: TRBJ2-7
length: 14
size: few

DNA: TGCGCCAGCAGCTTTTCGGAGGACAGGGCCTATCGGGAGACCCAGTACTTC
CDR3: CASSFSEDRAYRETQYF
D: TRBD1
V: TRBV5-1
J: TRBJ2-5
length: 17
size: few

DNA: TGTGCCAGCAGTTACCTTGGACAGGGCGAAGCTTTCTTT
CDR3: CASSYLGQGEAFF
D: TRBD1
V: TRBV6-5
J: TRBJ1-1
length: 13
size: NA

DNA: TGTGCCAGCTCACAACAGGGGGACTATGGCTACACCTTC
CDR3: CASSQQGDYGYTF
D: TRBD1
V: TRBV18
J: TRBJ1-2
length: 13
size: once

DNA: TGTGCCAGCAGCTTGGACAGGGGAGAGACCCAGTACTTC
CDR3: CASSLDRGETQYF
D: TRBD1
V: TRBV5-4
J: TRBJ2-5
length: 13
size: NA

DNA: TGTGCCAGCAGGGATACAGGGGGCGTTCGTGGCTACACCTTC
CDR3: CASRDTGGVRGYTF
D: TRBD1
V: TRBV27
J: TRBJ1-2
length: 14
size: NA

DNA: TGTGCCAGCAGCGCAGACTCAGGGGCCAACGTCCTGACTTTC
CDR3: CASSADSGANVLTF
D: NA
V: TRBV2
J: TRBJ2-6
length: 14
size: NA

DNA: TGTGCCAGCAGTGCCGGGATGAACTATGGCTACACCTTC
CDR3: CASSAGMNYGYTF
D: NA
V: TRBV2
J: TRBJ1-2
length: 13
size: few

DNA: TGTGCCAGCAGTTACAAGGGGGTTAACACTGAAGCTTTCTTT
CDR3: CASSYKGVNTEAFF
D: NA
V: TRBV6-6
J: TRBJ1-1
length: 14
size: once

DNA: TGTGCCAGCAGCTCCGCGGGGGACTACCTCACAGATACGCAGTATTTT
CDR3: CASSSAGDYLTDTQYF
D: TRBD2
V: TRBV7-9
J: TRBJ2-3
length: 16
size: NA

DNA: TGCGCCAGCAGCTTTACAAGCAATCAGCCCCAGCATTTT
CDR3: CASSFTSNQPQHF
D: NA
V: TRBV5-1
J: TRBJ1-5
length: 13
size: NA

DNA: TGTGCCAGCAGTTTACGAGGGATCAATCAGCCCCAGCATTTT
CDR3: CASSLRGINQPQHF
D: NA
V: TRBV27
J: TRBJ1-5
length: 14
size: NA

DNA: TGTGCCAGTAGTGCTAACAGATTCTATGGCTACACCTTC
CDR3: CASSANRFYGYTF
D: NA
V: TRBV19
J: TRBJ1-2
length: 13
size: NA

DNA: TGCACCAGCAGCTTTCCGGGACTAGGGGGTAAAGAGCAGTACTTC
CDR3: CTSSFPGLGGKEQYF
D: NA
V: TRBV1
J: TRBJ2-7
length: 15
size: NA

DNA: TGTGCCAGCAGCGTAGGGGGACAGGGCAATGAGCAGTTCTTC
CDR3: CASSVGGQGNEQFF
D: TRBD1
V: TRBV9
J: TRBJ2-1
length: 14
size: NA

DNA: TGTGCCAGCTCACCCCCAGGACAGGCATCGTACGAGCAGTACTTC
CDR3: CASSPPGQASYEQYF
D: TRBD1
V: TRBV18
J: TRBJ2-7
length: 15
size: NA

DNA: TGCGCCAGCAGCCAAGTTCTAGCGATGAACAATGAGCAGTTCTTC
CDR3: CASSQVLAMNNEQFF
D: NA
V: TRBV4-1
J: TRBJ2-1
length: 15
size: NA

DNA: TGTGCCAGCATAGGGCAGGGTGGAACTGAAGCTTTCTTT
CDR3: CASIGQGGTEAFF
D: NA
V: TRBV2
J: TRBJ1-1
length: 13
size: NA

DNA: TGTGCCAGCAGCGGTACGTCTCTGCAGTACTTC
CDR3: CASSGTSLQYF
D: NA
V: TRBV25-1
J: TRBJ2-7
length: 11
size: NA

DNA: TGCGCCAGCAGCCAAGATTGGGCGAACACTGAAGCTTTCTTT
CDR3: CASSQDWANTEAFF
D: NA
V: TRBV4-3
J: TRBJ1-1
length: 14
size: NA

DNA: TGCAGCGGGTGGCGGGGGGTGAACACTGAAGCTTTCTTT
CDR3: CSGWRGVNTEAFF
D: NA
V: TRBV29-1
J: TRBJ1-1
length: 13
size: NA

DNA: TGCGCCAGCAGCATGGGGAGGACTAGCGGGAGAGGGGATACGCAGTATTTT
CDR3: CASSMGRTSGRGDTQYF
D: TRBD2
V: TRBV5-1
J: TRBJ2-3
length: 17
size: NA

DNA: TGTGCCAGCAGCTTGACCTCGCCCGGACTGAATATGCGCTACACCTTC
CDR3: CASSLTSPGLNMRYTF
D: NA
V: TRBV5-6
J: TRBJ1-2
length: 16
size: NA

DNA: TGCAGCCCACACCCTTACAGGGGTCTCTCCTATGGCTACACCTTC
CDR3: CSPHPYRGLSYGYTF
D: TRBD1
V: TRBV29-1
J: TRBJ1-2
length: 15
size: NA

DNA: TGTGCCAGCTCATCAGGACAGTCAACTAATGAAAAACTGTTTTTT
CDR3: CASSSGQSTNEKLFF
D: NA
V: TRBV18
J: TRBJ1-4
length: 15
size: NA

DNA: TGCAGCGTCCGTGCTAGCGGGAGGGGACCAGATACGCAGTATTTT
CDR3: CSVRASGRGPDTQYF
D: TRBD2
V: TRBV29-1
J: TRBJ2-3
length: 15
size: NA

DNA: TGTGCCAGCAGTCGGGGTCCCGGGACACGTGGAGGCTACACCTTC
CDR3: CASSRGPGTRGGYTF
D: NA
V: TRBV27
J: TRBJ1-2
length: 15
size: NA

DNA: TGTGCCAGCAGCCAGGGTCCCGGAAACACCATATATTTT
CDR3: CASSQGPGNTIYF
D: NA
V: TRBV7-3
J: TRBJ1-3
length: 13
size: NA

DNA: TGTGCCAGCAGTTCCCTGGGTAGCGGGGCCTACAATGAGCAGTTCTTC
CDR3: CASSSLGSGAYNEQFF
D: TRBD2
V: TRBV27
J: TRBJ2-1
length: 16
size: NA

DNA: TGTGCCATCAGCCCTCAGGGGGCTGGAAGCAATCAGCCCCAGCATTTT
CDR3: CAISPQGAGSNQPQHF
D: TRBD1
V: TRBV10-3
J: TRBJ1-5
length: 16
size: NA

DNA: TGTGCCAGCAGCGACGGGACTGGATACAATGAGCAGTTCTTC
CDR3: CASSDGTGYNEQFF
D: NA
V: TRBV7-3
J: TRBJ2-1
length: 14
size: NA

DNA: TGTGCCAGTAGTATAAGCGGGGGGGCTTCCGGGGAGCTGTTTTTT
CDR3: CASSISGGASGELFF
D: TRBD2
V: TRBV19
J: TRBJ2-2
length: 15
size: NA